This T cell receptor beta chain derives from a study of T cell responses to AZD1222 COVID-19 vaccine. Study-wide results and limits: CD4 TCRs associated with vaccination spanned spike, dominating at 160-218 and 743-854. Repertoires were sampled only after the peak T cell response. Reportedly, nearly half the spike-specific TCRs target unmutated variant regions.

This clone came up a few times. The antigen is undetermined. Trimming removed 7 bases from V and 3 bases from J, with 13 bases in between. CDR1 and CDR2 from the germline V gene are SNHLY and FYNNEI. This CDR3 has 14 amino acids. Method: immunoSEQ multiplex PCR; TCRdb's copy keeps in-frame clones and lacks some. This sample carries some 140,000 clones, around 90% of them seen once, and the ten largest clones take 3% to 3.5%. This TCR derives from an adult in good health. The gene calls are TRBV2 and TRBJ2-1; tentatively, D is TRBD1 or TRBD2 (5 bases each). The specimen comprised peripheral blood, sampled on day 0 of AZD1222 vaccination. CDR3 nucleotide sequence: TGTGCCAGCAAATCCCGGGACGGCTACAATGAGCAGTTCTTC. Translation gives CASKSRDGYNEQFF.